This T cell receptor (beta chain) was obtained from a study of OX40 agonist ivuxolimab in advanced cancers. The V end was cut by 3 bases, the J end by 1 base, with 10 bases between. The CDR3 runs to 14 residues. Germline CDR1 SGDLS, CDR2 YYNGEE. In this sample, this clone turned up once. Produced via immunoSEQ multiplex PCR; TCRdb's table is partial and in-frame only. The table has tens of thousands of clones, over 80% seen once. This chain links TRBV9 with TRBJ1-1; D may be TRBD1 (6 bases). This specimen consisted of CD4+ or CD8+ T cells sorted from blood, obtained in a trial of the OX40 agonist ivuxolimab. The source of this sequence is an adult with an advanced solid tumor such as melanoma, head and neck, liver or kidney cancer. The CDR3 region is CASSDNRENTEAFF. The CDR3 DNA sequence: TGTGCCAGCAGCGACAACAGGGAGAACACTGAAGCTTTCTTT.